Here is one T cell receptor beta chain with its context. Trimming pared 2 bases from V and 3 bases from J, leaving 17 bases between. Germline V gene sequence: CDR1 SGHVS, CDR2 FQNEAQ. The CDR3 spans 16 residues. This entry belongs to a study of shared clonotypes between healthy human individuals. Measured with immunoSEQ multiplex PCR; TCRdb has only the in-frame clones, and not every one. The table lists about 690,000 clones, 90% of them singletons. Sequenced input: memory CD8+ T cells from PBMCs. Subset noted: CD45RO+ cells pooled with CCR7-negative TemRA cells. The origin of this receptor is a man between 18 and 35 years old in good health. Some clones in this sample may be carry-over from other donors' samples. The chain has TRBV7-8 and TRBJ2-7; D unresolved. This CDR3 reads CASSLSAVRLDYEQYF. CDR3 bases: TGTGCCAGCAGCTTATCGGCAGTACGACTGGACTACGAGCAGTACTTC.